This T cell receptor beta chain was documented in a study of blood T cell repertoires in COVID-19. Turning to the study itself: Italy, Spain and the United States were the sources of the convalescent and acute COVID-19 samples. T cells, B-cell-depleted T cells, or PBMCs supplied cDNA or gDNA.

A Seattle source enrolled patients during active infection and followed them longitudinally. The CDR3 covers 15 residues. Trimming took 2 bases from V and 5 from J, leaving 14 bases between them. CDR1 and CDR2 from the germline V gene are MNHNY and SVGAGI (reference sequence). Authors' processing steps: Amplification of reference gene primers provided the estimated nucleated cell counts. Data came from immunoSEQ multiplex PCR; TCRdb stores just in-frame clones and leaves some out. D and trimming were read from the DNA, whereas the V and J calls and clone size are those reported in that table. The data contain about 410,000 clones, approximately 90% of them singletons.

Sequencing was carried out using peripheral blood. The chain is built from TRBV6-6 and TRBJ2-3; possibly TRBD2 for D (7 bases). The TCR sequence derives from a woman between 40 and 50 years old with COVID-19, enrolled during active disease. This chain's CDR3 is CASSYVGGLLDTQYF. The CDR3 DNA reads TGTGCCAGCAGTTACGTCGGGGGGCTTTTAGATACGCAGTATTTT.